The rows below give T cell receptor beta chains drawn from one sample of a study of blood T cell repertoires in COVID-19. Sequencing was performed with immunoSEQ multiplex PCR; in TCRdb, only in-frame clones are kept and a portion is missing. Of approximately 74,000 clones listed, approximately 88% are singletons. Sequencing input: peripheral blood. The source is a woman between 55 and 75 years old with acute or convalescent COVID-19. Each CDR3 is given with its conserved first and last residue. Each record gives: D gene, V gene, clone size, J gene, CDR3 DNA, CDR3 protein. The D gene is left open where the match is weak. Clone size is not always given. Where it is, it says once, few, many or a class for expanded clones.

D gene: TRBD1
V gene: TRBV5-1
clone size: .
J gene: TRBJ2-1
CDR3 DNA: TGCGCCAGCAGCTCCGGGGACAGGGGGTGGGAGCAGTTCTTC
CDR3 protein: CASSSGDRGWEQFF

D gene: .
V gene: TRBV6-1
clone size: .
J gene: TRBJ1-6
CDR3 DNA: TGTGCCAGCCTTGAAGGAACCCCCCAGCGTCCACTTTCTAATTCACCCCTCCACTTT
CDR3 protein: CASLEGTPQRPLSNSPLHF

D gene: TRBD1
V gene: TRBV4-1
clone size: once
J gene: TRBJ1-5
CDR3 DNA: TGCGCCAGCAGCCGGCCGGGACAGAGCGATCAGCCCCAGCATTTT
CDR3 protein: CASSRPGQSDQPQHF

D gene: .
V gene: TRBV15
clone size: .
J gene: TRBJ1-2
CDR3 DNA: TGTGCCACCAGCGGCAGTCCCAACTATGGCTACACCTTC
CDR3 protein: CATSGSPNYGYTF

D gene: .
V gene: TRBV5-4
clone size: .
J gene: TRBJ2-4
CDR3 DNA: TGTGCCAGCAGCCCGGAGAAGGGGTTGGGGAACATTCAGTACTTC
CDR3 protein: CASSPEKGLGNIQYF

D gene: TRBD1
V gene: TRBV6-5
clone size: .
J gene: TRBJ1-6
CDR3 DNA: TGTGCCAGCAGTTACTCGAGGGGGCGGAATTCACCCCTCCACTTT
CDR3 protein: CASSYSRGRNSPLHF

D gene: .
V gene: TRBV7-9
clone size: .
J gene: TRBJ1-2
CDR3 DNA: TGTGCCAGCAGCTTGTCACAGAACTATGGCTACACCTTC
CDR3 protein: CASSLSQNYGYTF

D gene: TRBD2
V gene: TRBV11-2
clone size: once
J gene: TRBJ2-5
CDR3 DNA: TGTGCCAGCAGCTTAGTTTTTGGGGGGGTCGGACGAGAGACCCAGTACTTC
CDR3 protein: CASSLVFGGVGRETQYF

D gene: TRBD2
V gene: TRBV7-9
clone size: .
J gene: TRBJ2-1
CDR3 DNA: TGTGCCAGCAGCCCGTCTGGGACTAGCGGGAGGTTTACGAATGAGCAGTTCTTC
CDR3 protein: CASSPSGTSGRFTNEQFF

D gene: .
V gene: TRBV7-9
clone size: .
J gene: TRBJ2-6
CDR3 DNA: TGTGCCAGCAGCTTAGATGGGTTAACTAGGCTCTCTGGGGCCAACGTCCTGACTTTC
CDR3 protein: CASSLDGLTRLSGANVLTF

D gene: TRBD1
V gene: TRBV18
clone size: .
J gene: TRBJ1-1
CDR3 DNA: TGTGCCAGCTCGAGGCAGGGGGCCGGGATGAACACTGAAGCTTTCTTT
CDR3 protein: CASSRQGAGMNTEAFF

D gene: TRBD1
V gene: TRBV3-1/TRBV3-2
clone size: .
J gene: TRBJ1-1
CDR3 DNA: TGTGCCAGCAGCCAGGAAACAGGGGTGAACACTGAAGCTTTCTTT
CDR3 protein: CASSQETGVNTEAFF

D gene: .
V gene: TRBV10-3
clone size: .
J gene: TRBJ1-1
CDR3 DNA: TGTGCCATCAGTTACGCAGGGCTGAACACTGAAGCTTTCTTT
CDR3 protein: CAISYAGLNTEAFF

D gene: .
V gene: TRBV19
clone size: .
J gene: TRBJ1-1
CDR3 DNA: TGTGCCAGTAGTACCTTGGGGGGTAGAACTGAAGCTTTCTTT
CDR3 protein: CASSTLGGRTEAFF

D gene: TRBD1
V gene: TRBV9
clone size: .
J gene: TRBJ1-4
CDR3 DNA: TGTGCCAGCAGCGTAAGGGGACAGTTGGGCGAAAAACTGTTTTTT
CDR3 protein: CASSVRGQLGEKLFF

D gene: TRBD1
V gene: TRBV5-6
clone size: .
J gene: TRBJ1-1
CDR3 DNA: TGTGCCAGCAGCTTCACAGGGGAGAACACTGAAGCTTTCTTT
CDR3 protein: CASSFTGENTEAFF

D gene: TRBD1
V gene: TRBV28
clone size: .
J gene: TRBJ1-2
CDR3 DNA: TGTGCCAGCAGTACGACAGGGGGCAATGGCTACACCTTC
CDR3 protein: CASSTTGGNGYTF

D gene: TRBD1
V gene: TRBV3-1/TRBV3-2
clone size: .
J gene: TRBJ1-1
CDR3 DNA: TGTGCCAGCAGTCAGTCCTATCGACAGGGTATTGAGGCTTTCTTT
CDR3 protein: CASSQSYRQGIEAFF

D gene: .
V gene: TRBV4-3
clone size: .
J gene: TRBJ1-1
CDR3 DNA: TGCGCCAGCAGCCAAGATGTGCGGAACACTGAAGCTTTCTTT
CDR3 protein: CASSQDVRNTEAFF

D gene: TRBD2
V gene: TRBV19
clone size: .
J gene: TRBJ2-1
CDR3 DNA: TGTGCCAGTAGTATAGCGGCCGGGACTAGCGTATTCAATGAGCAGTTCTTC
CDR3 protein: CASSIAAGTSVFNEQFF

D gene: .
V gene: TRBV19
clone size: .
J gene: TRBJ1-5
CDR3 DNA: TGTGCCAGTAGTATAGGTACAGGGTATAGCAATCAGCCCCAGCATTTT
CDR3 protein: CASSIGTGYSNQPQHF

D gene: .
V gene: TRBV7-9
clone size: .
J gene: TRBJ1-5
CDR3 DNA: TGTGCCAGCAGCTTAGACGGTAATCAGCCCCAGCATTTT
CDR3 protein: CASSLDGNQPQHF

D gene: TRBD2
V gene: TRBV6-2/TRBV6-3
clone size: .
J gene: TRBJ2-5
CDR3 DNA: TGTGCCAGCAGTTACGAGGCGGGAGCTCTTTTAGAGACCCAGTACTTC
CDR3 protein: CASSYEAGALLETQYF

D gene: TRBD2
V gene: TRBV2
clone size: .
J gene: TRBJ2-1
CDR3 DNA: TGTGCCAGCAGTAAACAAAGCGGGGGCTCCTACAATGAGCAGTTCTTC
CDR3 protein: CASSKQSGGSYNEQFF

D gene: .
V gene: TRBV5-4
clone size: once
J gene: TRBJ1-4
CDR3 DNA: TGTGCCAGCAGCTTGGGCCAGGTGGATGAAAAACTGTTTTTT
CDR3 protein: CASSLGQVDEKLFF

D gene: TRBD1
V gene: TRBV7-2
clone size: once
J gene: TRBJ1-1
CDR3 DNA: TGTGCCAGCAGCTTAGCGACAGGGGGCGGCACTGAAGCTTTCTTT
CDR3 protein: CASSLATGGGTEAFF

D gene: .
V gene: TRBV5-6
clone size: few
J gene: TRBJ2-1
CDR3 DNA: TGTGCCAGGAGAACGGGGAGCTCCTACAATGAGCAGTTCTTC
CDR3 protein: CARRTGSSYNEQFF

D gene: .
V gene: TRBV27
clone size: .
J gene: TRBJ2-5
CDR3 DNA: TGTGCCAGCACCCCGAGCGTCCAAGAGACCCAGTACTTC
CDR3 protein: CASTPSVQETQYF

D gene: TRBD1
V gene: TRBV7-2
clone size: .
J gene: TRBJ1-4
CDR3 DNA: TGTGCCAGCAGCCCCGACAGGGGATCTAATGAAAAACTGTTTTTT
CDR3 protein: CASSPDRGSNEKLFF